The clone carrying this T cell receptor (beta chain) was found a few times. TCRdb independently ran MiXCR on the RT-PCR reads; one entry per CDR3 protein. This sample yields about 680,000 distinct CDR3 sequences, of which about 14% are seen a single time; 3% to 4.5% belongs to the top ten. Specimen: memory CD4+ T cells from blood. This clonotype was sampled from a female donor in good health, serving as a healthy control.

CDR3 region: CASSPNGGLATGELFF. CDR3 sequence (DNA): TGTGCCAGCAGCCCCAACGGGGGGCTTGCCACCGGGGAGCTGTTTTTT. V and J are TRBV7-3 and TRBJ2-2; D may be TRBD2 (7 bases). Germline assignment: CDR1 SGHTA and CDR2 FQGTGA. This CDR3 contains 16 residues. V lost 5 bases and J lost 4, with 17 bases in between.